This T cell receptor beta chain was retrieved from a study of PD-1 blockade in classical Hodgkin lymphoma. As to time point: cycle 4 day 1 (C4D1), after 6 weeks of nivolumab. Each of the patients experienced relapse following autologous stem cell transplantation, and their brentuximab vedotin exposure differed. CD4+ T cells were purified from thawed PBMCs by magnetic negative selection. Clones were sequenced by immunoSEQ multiplex PCR, and TCRdb holds only the in-frame ones, with some missing. The sample carries 32,000 or so clones, approximately 90% recorded once. The source material was CD4+ T cells from blood, sampled before the fourth cycle of nivolumab. The TCR originated in a human donor with classical Hodgkin lymphoma.

CDR3 amino acids: CASTKGPGELFF. As DNA, the CDR3 is TGTGCCAGCACCAAAGGTCCCGGGGAGCTGTTTTTT. V gene TRBV28 combines with J gene TRBJ2-2; D gene ambiguous. The CDR3 covers 12 residues. V was shortened by 7 bases and J by 6 bases, with 9 bases between the two germline ends. From germline, CDR1 is MDHEN and CDR2 SYDVKM.